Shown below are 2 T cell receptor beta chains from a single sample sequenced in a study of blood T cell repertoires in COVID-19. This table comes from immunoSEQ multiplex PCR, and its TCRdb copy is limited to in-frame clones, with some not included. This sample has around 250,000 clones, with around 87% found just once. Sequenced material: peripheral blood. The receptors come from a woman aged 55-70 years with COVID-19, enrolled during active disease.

CDR3 in amino acids: CASSERTPQTGELFF. CDR3 sequence (DNA): TGTGCCAGCAGTGAGAGGACACCACAGACCGGGGAGCTGTTTTTT. The chain is built from TRBV2 and TRBJ2-2, with D possibly being TRBD1 (5 bases). V was shortened by 3 bases and J by 5 bases, with 13 bases between the two germline ends. Germline CDR1 SNHLY, CDR2 FYNNEI. The CDR3 covers 15 residues.

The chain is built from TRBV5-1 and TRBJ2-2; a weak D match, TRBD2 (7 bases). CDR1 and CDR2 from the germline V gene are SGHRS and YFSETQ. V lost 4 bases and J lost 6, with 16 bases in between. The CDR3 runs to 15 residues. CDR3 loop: CASSPRGALAGELFF. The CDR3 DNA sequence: TGCGCCAGCAGCCCCCGGGGGGCACTAGCCGGGGAGCTGTTTTTT.